This record concerns one T cell receptor (beta chain) sequence. Produced via immunoSEQ multiplex PCR; TCRdb's table is partial and in-frame only. There are approximately 140,000 clones in the sample; roughly 92% occur only once, and approximately 11% lies in the top ten. These data belong to a study of control samples from healthy donors and cancer patients. Germline CDR1 reads LNHDA; CDR2 reads SQIVND (reference sequence). This CDR3 has 16 residues. V lost 6 bases and J 1 base, leaving 16 bases between the germline ends. V usage is TRBV19 and J usage is TRBJ2-4; D possibly corresponds to TRBD1 (8 bases). The sequenced material came from blood. The sequence derives from a man aged 25 to 45 in good health. CDR3 DNA: TGTGCCAGTAGGAACAGGGGGGGCATGGCCAAAAACATTCAGTACTTC. It is translated as CASRNRGGMAKNIQYF.